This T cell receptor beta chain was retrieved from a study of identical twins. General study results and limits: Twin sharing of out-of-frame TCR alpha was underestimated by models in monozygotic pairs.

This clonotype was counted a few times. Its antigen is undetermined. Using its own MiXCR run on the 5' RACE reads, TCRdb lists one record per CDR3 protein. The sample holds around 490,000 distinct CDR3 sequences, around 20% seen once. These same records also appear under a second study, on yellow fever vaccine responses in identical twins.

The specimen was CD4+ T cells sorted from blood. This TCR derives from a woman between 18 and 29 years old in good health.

CDR3 nucleotides: TGTGCCAGCAGCCCCCGGGCGGCAGGGGAAGCCTACGAGCAGTACTTC. Translating gives CASSPRAAGEAYEQYF. The V and J genes are TRBV21-1 and TRBJ2-7; the table names TRBD2, a call not compared with the DNA. TRBV21-1 is termed a pseudogene. The CDR3 consists of 16 residues.